These 25 T cell receptor beta chains came from one sample sequenced in a study of blood T cell repertoires in COVID-19. Clones were read by immunoSEQ multiplex PCR, and TCRdb kept only the in-frame ones, dropping some. The table includes 55,000 to 80,000 clones, roughly 74% detected once. Sequencing was performed on peripheral blood. The receptor source for this set is a woman of 80 years or more with acute or convalescent COVID-19.

The V call is TRBV11-2, the J call TRBJ2-7, with TRBD2 identical over 8 bases. From germline, CDR1 is SGHAT and CDR2 FQNNGV. J lost 4 bases, V lost 1 base, and 3 bases had no gene match. CDR3 length equals 14 residues. CDR3 region: CASSLAGGPYEQYF. CDR3 bases: TGTGCCAGCAGCTTAGCGGGAGGGCCTTACGAGCAGTACTTC.

This clone has just one count. The rearrangement uses TRBV24-1 and TRBJ2-6; TRBD1 matches 7 bases. V was pared by 4 bases and J by 0 bases, with 8 bases of the junction left unmatched. This CDR3 has 18 amino acids. Germline V gene lookup returns CDR1 KGHDR and CDR2 SFDVKD. In DNA form, the CDR3 reads TGTGCCACCAGTGACCCGACAGGGCCCTACTCTGGGGCCAACGTCCTGACTTTC. Its protein product is CATSDPTGPYSGANVLTF.

This clone appeared a few times. Here the CDR3 reads CASSLTGAEQYF. CDR3 coding DNA: TGTGCCAGCAGCTTGACAGGGGCCGAGCAGTACTTC. The chain carries TRBV7-9 and TRBJ2-7, with 8 nucleotides matching TRBD1. V was clipped by 3 bases and J by 6 bases; unmatched bases: 1. CDR3 length: 12 residues. CDR1 and CDR2 (germline): SEHNR, FQNEAQ (reference sequence).

This chain joins TRBV7-2 and TRBJ2-1, with a weak D call TRBD2 (6 bases). Germline-derived CDR1 and CDR2 are SGHTA and FQGNSA. This CDR3 region has 15 residues. Between the trimmed V and J ends, which lost 9 bases and 2 bases, there was a span of 17 bases. The CDR3 nucleotides are TGTGCCAGTAAAACCGCCGGGACTGCCTACAATGAGCAGTTCTTC. Translated: CASKTAGTAYNEQFF.

The chain links TRBV7-2 to TRBJ2-5; the D is unclear. Germline CDR1 SGHTA, CDR2 FQGNSA. CDR3 length equals 12 residues. The V end was cut by 5 bases, the J end by 5 bases, with 9 bases between. Here the CDR3 reads CASSPSIETQYF. CDR3 nucleotides: TGTGCCAGCAGCCCGAGTATTGAGACCCAGTACTTC.

The J gene is TRBJ2-7, the V gene TRBV6-5; 11 positions match TRBD2. The V gene end was trimmed by 8 bases and the J gene end by 2 bases; junction bases not matched to a gene: 5. CDR3 length: 14 amino acids. The germline gives CDR1 MNHEY, CDR2 SVGAGI. The chain's CDR3 is CASSGTSGPYEQYF. As DNA, the CDR3 is TGTGCCAGCTCAGGGACTAGCGGCCCCTACGAGCAGTACTTC.

The gene calls are TRBV28 and TRBJ2-4; perhaps TRBD2 as D (6 bases). Looked up from germline, CDR1 is MDHEN and CDR2 is SYDVKM. The ends were cut back, 7 bases at V and 2 bases at J, with 15 bases in the middle. The CDR3 is made up of 15 amino acids. Here the CDR3 DNA reads TGTGCCAGCAATTCGGGAGAGGGGACCAAAAACATTCAGTACTTC. This encodes CASNSGEGTKNIQYF.

CDR3 DNA: TGCGCCAGCAGCGAATTAGTCGGGAACTCGGGCGAGCAGTACTTC. Its translation is CASSELVGNSGEQYF. V and J are TRBV4-3 and TRBJ2-7, with a possible D match to TRBD2 (5 bases). This CDR3 comprises 15 residues. Germline V gene data show CDR1 as LGHNA and CDR2 as YSLEER. V was pared by 5 bases and J by 6 bases, with 20 bases between.

This clone was observed a single time. This CDR3 is CASSLSAGTGGTYEQYF. CDR3 bases: TGTGCCAGCAGTTTATCGGCTGGGACAGGGGGAACCTACGAGCAGTACTTC. The genes are TRBV27 and TRBJ2-7; 11 bases fit TRBD1. CDR3 length: 17 residues. The ends lost 0 bases at V and 2 bases at J; junction bases unmatched: 6. In germline, CDR1 is MNHEY, CDR2 SMNVEV (reference sequence).

The chain links TRBV10-3 to TRBJ2-7; no reliable D call. Trimming shortened V by 2 bases and J by 3 bases, and 8 bases separated the two germline ends. CDR1 ENHRY and CDR2 SYGVKD come from the germline V gene. This CDR3 comprises 13 residues. As DNA, the CDR3 is TGTGCCATCAGTGAGCCTAACTTCTACGAGCAGTACTTC. Amino acids: CAISEPNFYEQYF.

This clone was observed a few times. The chain combines TRBV11-2 with TRBJ2-5, with no clear D. Germline CDR1 and CDR2: SGHAT and FQNNGV. V dropped 5 bases and J dropped 4 bases, with 11 bases sitting between them. This CDR3 has 13 residues. The CDR3 region is CASSLKFPETQYF. In nucleotides, the CDR3 is TGTGCCAGCAGCCTAAAATTCCCAGAGACCCAGTACTTC. The whole variable domain, filled in from reference TRBV11-2 and TRBJ2-5, reads EAGVAQSPRYKIIEKRQSVAFWCNPISGHATLYWYQQILGQGPKLLIQFQNNGVVDDSQLPKDRFSAERLKGVDSTLKIQPAKLEDSAVYLCASSLKFPETQYFGPGTRLLVL.

The chain employs TRBV19 and TRBJ2-2; D uncertain. V lost 1 base and J lost 4, with 7 bases in between. Germline-derived CDR1 and CDR2 are LNHDA and SQIVND (reference sequence). CDR3 length: 14 amino acids. The DNA for the CDR3 is TGTGCCAGTAGTATAGTCGGAGCCACCGGGGAGCTGTTTTTT. The encoded protein is CASSIVGATGELFF.

J is TRBJ2-1 and V is TRBV7-2, with 12 bases fitting TRBD2. The CDR3 is 18 amino acids. The V gene end was trimmed by 0 bases and the J gene end by 7 bases; junction bases not matched to a gene: 10. The germline V gene has CDR1 SGHTA and CDR2 FQGNSA. CDR3 sequence: CASSLALAGGQLKNEQFF. CDR3 DNA: TGTGCCAGCAGCTTAGCCCTAGCGGGAGGGCAACTTAAGAATGAGCAGTTCTTC.

V is TRBV7-9 and J is TRBJ1-1; unclear D gene. V gave up 6 bases and J gave up 5 bases, with 10 bases separating them. This CDR3 has 12 amino acids. Germline V lookup: CDR1 SEHNR, CDR2 FQNEAQ (reference sequence). As DNA, the CDR3 is TGTGCCAGCAGTTCCGGGGAGACTGAAGCTTTCTTT. Its translation: CASSSGETEAFF. Supplemented by reference TRBV7-9 and TRBJ1-1, the full variable domain reads DTGVSQNPRHKITKRGQNVTFRCDPISEHNRLYWYRQTLGQGPEFLTYFQNEAQLEKSRLLSDRFSAERPKGSFSTLEIQRTEQGDSAMYLCASSSGETEAFFGQGTRLTVV.

This chain connects TRBV19 to TRBJ2-5; 9 nucleotides match TRBD2. Germline V CDR1 and CDR2: LNHDA, SQIVND (reference sequence). The ends lost 0 bases at V and 5 bases at J; junction bases unmatched: 7. CDR3 length: 16 residues. The CDR3 sequence is CASSIDLSGGRETQYF. The DNA of the CDR3 is TGTGCCAGTAGTATAGATCTGAGCGGGGGGAGGGAGACCCAGTACTTC.

CDR3 nucleotide sequence: TGCAGCGTTGAAGTCATCCCGGGACTATCCTACTTC. This gives the protein CSVEVIPGLSYF. The V gene is TRBV29-1, the J gene TRBJ2-5, with 7 bases fitting TRBD2. J was trimmed by 14 bases and V by 1 base; bases with no gene match: 10. The CDR3 length is 12 residues. Germline CDR1 and CDR2: SQVTM and ANQGSEA.

CDR3 bases: TGTGCCAGCAGCCAAGAGTCTACCAAAGGGGGCAATCAGCCCCAGCATTTT. This translates into CASSQESTKGGNQPQHF. V gene TRBV3-1 (or the pseudogene TRBV3-2) combines with J gene TRBJ1-5, with a possible D match to TRBD1 (5 bases). Per the germline V gene, CDR1 is LGHDT and CDR2 is YNNKEL (reference sequence). This CDR3 region has 17 residues. V lost 0 bases to trimming and J lost 2 bases, with 14 bases between them.

The rearrangement joins TRBV6-4 to TRBJ2-1; no firm D call. The V gene lost 5 bases and the J gene lost 0 bases, with 5 bases spanning the gap. The CDR3 spans 13 residues. Germline V CDR1 and CDR2: MRHNA, SNTAGT. CDR3 protein: CASSSVSYNEQFF. The CDR3 DNA is TGTGCCAGCAGTAGCGTCTCCTACAATGAGCAGTTCTTC.

V and J are TRBV28 and TRBJ1-2; D perhaps matches TRBD1 (6 bases). The V end lost 6 bases, the J end lost 8 bases, and 19 bases lay between the germline ends. The CDR3 spans 14 residues. Looked up from germline, CDR1 is MDHEN and CDR2 is SYDVKM. The DNA of the CDR3 is TGTGCCAGCAGCCCCGGGGGGCCGAGCAAGGGCTACACCTTC. It is translated as CASSPGGPSKGYTF.

The chain is built from TRBV4-2 and TRBJ1-1; no reliable D call. The CDR3 contains 13 residues. V was cut by 0 bases and J by 0 bases, with 2 bases left in between. The germline V gene has CDR1 LGHNA and CDR2 YNFKEQ. CDR3 bases: TGTGCCAGCAGCCAAGATATGAACACTGAAGCTTTCTTT. This sequence encodes CASSQDMNTEAFF.

The chain carries TRBV7-2 and TRBJ2-1; D is possibly TRBD2 (6 bases). CDR1 and CDR2 (germline): SGHTA, FQGNSA. CDR3 length: 15 residues. V dropped 2 bases and J dropped 0 bases, with 8 bases sitting between them. The CDR3 loop is CASSLIAASYNEQFF. DNA of the CDR3: TGTGCCAGCAGCTTAATAGCGGCCTCCTACAATGAGCAGTTCTTC.

This chain connects TRBV7-2 to TRBJ2-3, with D possibly TRBD2 on 5 matching bases. This CDR3 is built from 15 residues. V shed 7 bases and J shed 0 bases, with 14 bases lying between them. CDR1 and CDR2 (germline): SGHTA, FQGNSA. The CDR3 is CASKGEITSTDTQYF. The CDR3 bases are TGTGCCAGCAAGGGAGAAATTACTAGCACAGATACGCAGTATTTT. The full variable domain, completed using reference TRBV7-2 and TRBJ2-3, is GAGVSQSPSNKVTEKGKDVELRCDPISGHTALYWYRQSLGQGLEFLIYFQGNSAPDKSGLPSDRFSAERTGGSVSTLTIQRTQQEDSAVYLCASKGEITSTDTQYFGPGTRLTVL.

The gene calls are TRBV4-1 and TRBJ1-1; weak D call: TRBD1 (5 bases). CDR3 size: 16 residues. V lost 4 bases to trimming and J lost 0 bases, with 15 bases between them. Germline assignment: CDR1 MGHRA and CDR2 YSYEKL. The DNA for the CDR3 is TGCGCCAGCAGCCGAGACAGAACCCAATTGAACACTGAAGCTTTCTTT. It translates to CASSRDRTQLNTEAFF.

This clone was found a few times. The chain carries TRBV9 and TRBJ2-1; TRBD2 aligns across 10 bases. The CDR3 runs to 17 residues. Germline trimming cut 4 bases from V and 3 bases from J; bases unmatched to any gene: 10. CDR1 and CDR2 from the germline V gene are SGDLS and YYNGEE. CDR3 bases: TGTGCCAGCAGCCCGCGCCCGACTAGCGGGTACTACAATGAGCAGTTCTTC. It translates to CASSPRPTSGYYNEQFF.

The V call is TRBV9, the J call TRBJ2-3, with unresolved D. Germline values: CDR1 SGDLS, CDR2 YYNGEE. Deletions cut 4 bases from V and 6 bases from J, with 9 bases between. The CDR3 has 12 amino acids. The CDR3 spells CASSSLRDTQYF. In DNA form, the CDR3 reads TGTGCCAGCAGCTCACTAAGGGATACGCAGTATTTT. Filled out from reference TRBV9 and TRBJ2-3, the complete variable domain reads DSGVTQTPKHLITATGQRVTLRCSPRSGDLSVYWYQQSLDQGLQFLIQYYNGEERAKGNILERFSAQQFPDLHSELNLSSLELGDSALYFCASSSLRDTQYFGPGTRLTVL.